These 15 T cell receptor beta chains were all obtained from the same sample, sequenced in a study of CD8+ T cells in alopecia areata. Following RNA extraction, reverse transcription yielded cDNA that acted as the sequencing template. Generated by immunoSEQ multiplex PCR, the TCRdb table keeps only in-frame clones and is missing some. Counted here are 150,000 or so clones, approximately 87% occurring once; the ten biggest clones make up over 13%. Sequenced here: CD8+ T cells sorted from blood, sampled at week 0. These receptors came from a human donor with alopecia areata.

The CDR3 DNA sequence: TGTGCCAGCAGCCCACTAGCGGGAGGGCCCTACGAGCAGTACTTC. Translated, it gives CASSPLAGGPYEQYF. The chain combines TRBV7-9 with TRBJ2-7; TRBD2 agrees at 13 bases. CDR1 and CDR2 from the germline V gene are SEHNR and FQNEAQ (reference sequence). V was pared by 5 bases and J by 2 bases, with 3 bases of the junction left unmatched. This CDR3 spans 15 amino acids.

The chain links TRBV7-9 to TRBJ2-7; possibly TRBD1 for D (7 bases). Trimming cost V 2 bases and J 2 bases, with 13 bases left between them. Per germline, CDR1 SEHNR and CDR2 FQNEAQ (reference sequence). This CDR3 spans 15 amino acids. CDR3 sequence: CASSLSGGRTYEQYF. In DNA, the CDR3 is TGTGCCAGCAGCTTATCAGGGGGGCGAACCTACGAGCAGTACTTC.

The chain carries TRBV30 and TRBJ2-7; D may be TRBD2 (5 bases). V lost 0 bases and J 6 bases, leaving 18 bases between the germline ends. This CDR3 region has 15 residues. Germline V gene sequence: CDR1 GTSNPN, CDR2 SVGIG (reference sequence). This CDR3 is CAWSVPDSRRSEQYF. CDR3 in DNA: TGTGCCTGGAGTGTACCGGACTCGCGGAGATCCGAGCAGTACTTC.

The rearrangement links TRBV29-1 to TRBJ2-7, with 7 positions matching TRBD2. Germline assignment: CDR1 SQVTM and CDR2 ANQGSEA. Trimming took 3 bases from V and 3 from J; bases not matched to a gene: 5. The CDR3 consists of 13 residues. CDR3 in DNA: TGCAGCGTTGATAGGGAGGGAAGCTACGAGCAGTACTTC. Its translation: CSVDREGSYEQYF.

The chain employs TRBV4-1 and TRBJ2-3; 14 bases fit TRBD2. The V gene end was trimmed by 4 bases and the J gene end by 3 bases; junction bases not matched to a gene: 15. The CDR3 is 20 amino acids. Germline V gene sequence: CDR1 MGHRA, CDR2 YSYEKL. CDR3 nucleotides: TGCGCCAGCAGCCTTTCCCCGGGACTAGCGGGAGATAGGAAGACAGATACGCAGTATTTT. Translated, it gives CASSLSPGLAGDRKTDTQYF.

The V and J genes are TRBV5-4 and TRBJ2-6; maybe TRBD2 (5 bases). V was clipped by 4 bases and J by 2 bases, with 10 bases between them. CDR3 length: 15 residues. Germline V gene data show CDR1 as SGHNT and CDR2 as YYREEE (reference sequence). CDR3 protein: CASSLEAAGANVLTF. DNA for the CDR3: TGTGCCAGCAGCCTGGAGGCGGCTGGGGCCAACGTCCTGACTTTC.

The chain employs TRBV7-9 and TRBJ1-5; possible D gene TRBD1, 6 bases. CDR1 and CDR2 from the germline V gene are SEHNR and FQNEAQ (reference sequence). V lost 3 bases, J lost 6 bases, and 9 bases lay in between. The CDR3 contains 13 residues. CDR3 nucleotides: TGTGCCAGCAGCTTTACAGGGTCTCAGCCCCAGCATTTT. Translated, it gives CASSFTGSQPQHF. The variable domain in full, with the rest retrieved from reference TRBV7-9 and TRBJ1-5, is DTGVSQNPRHKITKRGQNVTFRCDPISEHNRLYWYRQTLGQGPEFLTYFQNEAQLEKSRLLSDRFSAERPKGSFSTLEIQRTEQGDSAMYLCASSFTGSQPQHFGDGTRLSIL.

Regarding this clone: Germline is not matched at one junction end, which may reflect a read error. The chain recombines TRBV7-9 with TRBJ2-7; no definite D call. CDR1 and CDR2 from the germline V gene are SEHNR and FQNEAQ (reference sequence). This CDR3 contains 14 residues. The CDR3 reads CASTLTRRPYEQYF. CDR3 DNA: TGTGCCAGCACCTTAACTCGGCGGCCGTACGAGCAGTACTTC.

This clone was counted a single time. V usage is TRBV2 and J usage is TRBJ1-4; 7 nucleotides agree with TRBD1. The germline V gene encodes CDR1 SNHLY and CDR2 FYNNEI. The CDR3 loop spans 14 amino acids. The V and J ends lost 3 bases and 10 bases, in that order; junction bases with no gene match: 8. DNA of the CDR3: TGTGCCAGCAGTGATCCCGGACAGGCTAGAAAACTGTTTTTT. This codes for CASSDPGQARKLFF.

The chain uses TRBV19 and TRBJ2-2, with TRBD2 matching 11 bases. This CDR3 is 16 amino acids long. V shed 9 bases, J shed 3 bases, and the junction held 9 bases outside the gene matches. The germline V gene encodes CDR1 LNHDA and CDR2 SQIVND (reference sequence). CDR3 in amino acids: CASQTTSGGYTGELFF. In DNA, the CDR3 is TGTGCCAGCCAAACAACTAGCGGGGGCTACACCGGGGAGCTGTTTTTT.

This chain links TRBV14 with TRBJ1-6, with 9 bases matching TRBD1. This CDR3 has 16 residues. Losses at the gene ends were 3 bases for V and 3 bases for J; bases not matched to a gene: 3. Looked up from germline, CDR1 is SGHDN and CDR2 is FVKESK. DNA of the CDR3: TGTGCCAGCAGCCACGGGACAGGGTTCTATAATTCACCCCTCCACTTT. It yields the protein CASSHGTGFYNSPLHF.

This chain joins TRBV10-1 and TRBJ1-1, with D unresolved. CDR1 is WNHNN and CDR2 is SYGVQD in the germline V gene (reference sequence). Between the trimmed V and J ends, which lost 4 bases and 1 base, there was a span of 7 bases. The CDR3 totals 13 residues. The CDR3 DNA reads as TGCGCCAGCAGTGGGGCCGGGAACACTGAAGCTTTCTTT. Its translation is CASSGAGNTEAFF.

The chain joins TRBV18 to TRBJ2-3; 8 bases fit TRBD2. CDR3 size: 16 residues. Trimming took 4 bases from V and 11 from J; bases not matched to a gene: 17. Germline CDR1 KGHSH, CDR2 LQKENI. The DNA for the CDR3 is TGTGCCAGCTCACGAAAGACCGGGACTAGTACCTACGTGCAGTATTTT. This sequence encodes CASSRKTGTSTYVQYF.

The CDR3 nucleotides read TGTGCCAGCACCGGGGGGGTTGAGCAGTTCTTC. This encodes CASTGGVEQFF. This chain uses TRBV7-6 with TRBJ2-1; 8 bases align to TRBD2. The germline gives CDR1 SGHVS, CDR2 FNYEAQ. Germline trimming cut 7 bases from V and 9 bases from J; bases unmatched to any gene: 2. This CDR3 region has 11 residues.

The CDR3 region is CASSGLGAEAFF. The CDR3 DNA is TGTGCCAGCAGCGGGCTTGGGGCTGAAGCTTTCTTT. The chain recombines TRBV5-5 with TRBJ1-1; D is uncertain. The CDR3 sequence is 12 residues long. Trimming removed 4 bases at V and 6 bases at J, with 10 bases between. The V gene's germline CDR1 is SGHKS and CDR2 YYEKEE (reference sequence).